This TCR beta chain was obtained from a study of T cells in localized non-small cell lung cancer. Study-wide results and caveats: Researchers found a median roughly 56 of the top 100 tumor clones in adjacent lung. Only one tumor region was sequenced, so heterogeneity remains possible. Among the tissues sampled, uninvolved adjacent lung had the highest T cell clonality, above tumor.

The CDR3 extends over 16 amino acids. Germline CDR1 and CDR2: SGHRS and YFSETQ. V gave up 4 bases and J gave up 3 bases, with 20 bases separating them. Sequenced by immunoSEQ multiplex PCR; TCRdb stores in-frame clones only, minus some. The data show 90,000 to 100,000 clones, approximately 90% seen once. Regarding this clone: Its antigen is as yet unknown.

The sample in question was PBMCs, obtained before any cancer treatment. The TCR comes from a woman aged 40 to 75 with stage II squamous cell lung carcinoma. The V call is TRBV5-1, the J call TRBJ2-7, with a weak D call TRBD1 (6 bases). CDR3 DNA sequence: TGCGCCAGCAGCCCGGACGGCGCAGGGGCGCACTACGAGCAGTACTTC. This encodes CASSPDGAGAHYEQYF.